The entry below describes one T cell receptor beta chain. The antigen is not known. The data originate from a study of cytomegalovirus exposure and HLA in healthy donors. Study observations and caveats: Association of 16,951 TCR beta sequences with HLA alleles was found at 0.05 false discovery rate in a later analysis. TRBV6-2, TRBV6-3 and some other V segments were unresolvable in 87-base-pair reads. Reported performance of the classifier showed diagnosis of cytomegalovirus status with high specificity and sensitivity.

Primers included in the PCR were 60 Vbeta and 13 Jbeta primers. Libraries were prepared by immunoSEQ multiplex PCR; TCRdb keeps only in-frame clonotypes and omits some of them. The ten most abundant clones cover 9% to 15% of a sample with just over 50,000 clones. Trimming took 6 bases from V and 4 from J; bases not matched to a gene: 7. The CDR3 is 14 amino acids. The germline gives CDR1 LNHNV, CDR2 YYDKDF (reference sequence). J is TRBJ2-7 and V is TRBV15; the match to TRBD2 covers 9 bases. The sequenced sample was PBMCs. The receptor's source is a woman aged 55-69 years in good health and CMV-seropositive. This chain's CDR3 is CATSGGGGQYEQYF. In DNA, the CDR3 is TGTGCCACCAGTGGCGGGGGGGGGCAGTACGAGCAGTACTTC.